These 15 T cell receptor beta chains were all obtained from the same sample, sequenced in a study of long-term antiretroviral therapy in people with HIV (dated by TCRdb to between 2021 and 2023). The immunoSEQ hsTCRB v3.0 assay was used at survey level resolution to sequence the TRB variable region. TCRdb's version of the immuneACCESS table is confined to in-frame rearrangements and falls short of the full clone set. An unresolved V gene accounts for under half of the shortfall where checked; the remainder is of unknown origin. The sample data list about 15,000 clones, and approximately 80% of these were observed just once. The leading ten clones occupy 15% of the sample. This specimen consisted of unsorted PBMCs, obtained roughly 2.5 years before starting antiretroviral therapy. These receptors all stem from a woman between 50 and 59 years old with HIV.

The chain is built from TRBV6-5 and TRBJ1-6; no clear D gene. The CDR3 length is 14 residues. Germline CDR1 reads MNHEY; CDR2 reads SVGAGI. Deletions cut 11 bases from V and 0 bases from J, with 11 bases between. The CDR3 region is CAVCPSSYNSPLHF. CDR3 in DNA: TGTGCCGTCTGTCCTAGCTCCTATAATTCACCCCTCCACTTT.

The rearrangement joins TRBV29-1 to TRBJ1-2; 8 nucleotides line up with TRBD1. V shed 3 bases and J 3 bases; nucleotides not matched to a gene: 3. This CDR3 is built from 13 residues. CDR1 is SQVTM and CDR2 is ANQGSEA in the germline V gene. In DNA, the CDR3 is TGCAGCGTTGAGGACAGGGACTACTATGGCTACACCTTC. This sequence encodes CSVEDRDYYGYTF.

The chain links TRBV7-2 to TRBJ2-1; no clear D gene. The germline V and J ends were trimmed by 1 base and 5 bases, with 9 bases remaining between them. This CDR3 is built from 14 residues. Per germline, CDR1 SGHTA and CDR2 FQGNSA. CDR3 DNA sequence: TGTGCCAGCAGCTTAGGCGTACTCGACAATGAGCAGTTCTTC. Its translation is CASSLGVLDNEQFF.

This rearrangement joins TRBV15 to TRBJ1-1; TRBD1 matches 9 bases. The CDR3 spans 15 residues. Trimming removed 0 bases from V and 8 bases from J; junction bases left unmatched: 7. CDR1 and CDR2 (germline): LNHNV, YYDKDF (reference sequence). The CDR3 nucleotides read TGTGCCACCAGCAGAGATTTTATCGGACAGGGGGAAGCTTTCTTT. Protein sequence: CATSRDFIGQGEAFF.

The chain joins TRBV5-8 to TRBJ2-2; maybe TRBD1 (7 bases). The germline V gene has CDR1 SGHTS and CDR2 YDEGEE. The CDR3 extends over 14 amino acids. Trimming shortened V by 4 bases and J by 5 bases, and 12 bases separated the two germline ends. The CDR3 nucleotides read TGTGCCAGCAGCCCAGGGGGGCTGACCGGGGAGCTGTTTTTT. Amino acids: CASSPGGLTGELFF.

This clone is medium-sized within its sample. The chain links TRBV7-9 to TRBJ1-3; TRBD1 might be the D (6 bases). Per the germline V gene, CDR1 is SEHNR and CDR2 is FQNEAQ (reference sequence). With 1 base removed from V and 2 bases from J, the gap between germline ends came to 12 bases. The CDR3 is 16 residues long. CDR3 nucleotides: TGTGCCAGCAGCTTAGAGACGGGACAAGCTGGAAACACCATATATTTT. The encoded protein is CASSLETGQAGNTIYF.

The V and J genes are TRBV5-1 and TRBJ2-5; no clear D. Germline CDR1 SGHRS, CDR2 YFSETQ. This CDR3 region has 12 residues. Trimming shortened V by 4 bases and J by 5 bases, and 9 bases separated the two germline ends. The CDR3 bases are TGCGCCAGCAGCCTTCAAGGGGAGACCCAGTACTTC. This codes for CASSLQGETQYF.

DNA of the CDR3: TGTGCCAGCAGGGCATCACACGGGGCGAACACTGAAGCTTTCTTT. Its protein product is CASRASHGANTEAFF. V gene TRBV6-4 combines with J gene TRBJ1-1; a possible D gene is TRBD1 (5 bases). The germline V gene has CDR1 MRHNA and CDR2 SNTAGT. This CDR3 is built from 15 residues. The V gene lost 6 bases and the J gene lost 1 base, with 15 bases spanning the gap.

This sequence joins TRBV5-8 and TRBJ1-1, with TRBD1 matching over 7 bases. CDR1 is SGHTS and CDR2 is YDEGEE in the germline V gene. CDR3 length equals 14 residues. Losses at the gene ends were 6 bases for V and 5 bases for J; bases not matched to a gene: 10. This CDR3 is CASTDDRAGTEAFF. For the CDR3, the DNA is TGTGCCAGCACCGACGACAGGGCCGGAACTGAAGCTTTCTTT.

This clone was found a few times. This chain uses TRBV30 with TRBJ2-2; perhaps TRBD2 as D (6 bases). This CDR3 has 16 amino acids. CDR1 and CDR2 (germline): GTSNPN, SVGIG (reference sequence). Trimming shortened V by 1 base and J by 5 bases, and 17 bases separated the two germline ends. The CDR3 region is CAWSDPWRGETGELFF. As DNA, the CDR3 is TGTGCCTGGAGTGACCCCTGGAGGGGTGAGACCGGGGAGCTGTTTTTT. Supplemented by reference TRBV30 and TRBJ2-2, the full variable domain reads SQTIHQWPATLVQPVGSPLSLECTVEGTSNPNLYWYRQAAGRGLQLLFYSVGIGQISSEVPQNLSASRPQDRQFILSSKKLLLSDSGFYLCAWSDPWRGETGELFFGEGSRLTVL.

This clone was recorded only once. V gene TRBV10-3 combines with J gene TRBJ2-6; 7 bases fit TRBD1. J gave up 0 bases and V 8 bases, and 1 base lay outside the gene matches. CDR1 is ENHRY, CDR2 SYGVKD, per germline. The CDR3 is 14 amino acids. The CDR3: CAIRDSSGANVLTF. The CDR3 nucleotides are TGTGCCATCCGGGACAGCTCTGGGGCCAACGTCCTGACTTTC.

The rearrangement links TRBV25-1 to TRBJ1-1; D is unresolved. Trimming pared 5 bases from V and 0 bases from J, leaving 13 bases between. CDR1 and CDR2 (germline): MGHDK, SYGVNS. The CDR3 length is 15 residues. The CDR3 region has the DNA TGTGCCAGCAGTAGGGAAGGGTGGGTGAACACTGAAGCTTTCTTT. Protein sequence: CASSREGWVNTEAFF.

The chain recombines TRBV6-5 with TRBJ1-5; TRBD1 matches 7 bases. With V trimmed by 6 bases and J by 7 bases, 12 bases remained unmatched. This CDR3 is 15 amino acids long. Per germline, CDR1 MNHEY and CDR2 SVGAGI. This CDR3 is CASSPSGGTGQPQHF. DNA of the CDR3: TGTGCCAGCAGCCCCTCAGGGGGAACAGGCCAGCCCCAGCATTTT.

The count of this clone is one. The J gene is TRBJ1-1, the V gene TRBV30, with 8 bases aligning to TRBD1. The CDR3 totals 13 residues. The germline V gene encodes CDR1 GTSNPN and CDR2 SVGIG (reference sequence). Trimming cost V 2 bases and J 8 bases; bases outside gene matches: 7. The CDR3 DNA reads as TGTGCCTGGAGTTCAGGACAGGGTAGAGAAGCTTTCTTT. It yields the protein CAWSSGQGREAFF.

CDR3 coding DNA: TGTGCCAGCAGCTTAACGGGGGGAAGAGATTCACCCCTCCACTTT. Residues: CASSLTGGRDSPLHF. The rearrangement joins TRBV7-3 to TRBJ1-6; perhaps TRBD1 as D (5 bases). Germline assignment: CDR1 SGHTA and CDR2 FQGTGA. The CDR3 loop spans 15 amino acids. V lost 0 bases, J lost 8 bases, and 11 bases lay in between. The whole variable domain, filled in from reference TRBV7-3 and TRBJ1-6, reads GAGVSQTPSNKVTEKGKYVELRCDPISGHTALYWYRQSLGQGPEFLIYFQGTGAADDSGLPNDRFFAVRPEGSVSTLKIQRTERGDSAVYLCASSLTGGRDSPLHFGNGTRLTVT.